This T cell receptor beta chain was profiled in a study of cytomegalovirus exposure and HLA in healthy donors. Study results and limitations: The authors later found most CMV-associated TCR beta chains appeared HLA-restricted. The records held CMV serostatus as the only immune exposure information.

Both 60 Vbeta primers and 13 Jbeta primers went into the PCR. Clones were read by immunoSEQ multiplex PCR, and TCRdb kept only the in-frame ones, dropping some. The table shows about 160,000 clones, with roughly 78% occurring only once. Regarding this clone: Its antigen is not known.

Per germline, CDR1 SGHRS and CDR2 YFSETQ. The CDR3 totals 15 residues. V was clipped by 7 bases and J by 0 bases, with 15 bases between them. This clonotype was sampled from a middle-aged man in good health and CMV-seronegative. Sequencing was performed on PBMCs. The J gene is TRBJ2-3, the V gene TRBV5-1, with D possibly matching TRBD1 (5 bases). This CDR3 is CASGAEPSSTDTQYF. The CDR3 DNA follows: TGCGCCAGCGGGGCGGAACCCTCTAGCACAGATACGCAGTATTTT.